Shown below are 6 T cell receptor beta chains from a single sample sequenced in a study of T-cell memory formation after mild COVID-19. TCRdb independently ran MiXCR on the 5' RACE reads; one entry per CDR3 protein. The sample consists of 300,000 to 400,000 distinct CDR3 sequences, 13% to 15% of them appearing once. The sequenced material came from PBMCs or a T cell subset sorted from them (not recorded which). These receptors were obtained from a man aged 18 to 30 who had mild COVID-19 (a few samples of this study predate the infection). Cell type and time point are not known.

This clonotype was detected a few times. The chain combines TRBV6-5 with TRBJ2-2; D gene unclear. CDR3 length: 15 residues. V gave up 2 bases and J gave up 1 base, with 8 bases separating them. In germline, CDR1 is MNHEY, CDR2 SVGAGI. CDR3 in DNA: TGTGCCAGCAGTTACCGCCTCTTGAACACCGGGGAGCTGTTTTTT. Translation gives CASSYRLLNTGELFF.

This clonotype was observed a few times. The chain employs TRBV19 and TRBJ2-6; D ambiguous. The CDR3 is 14 residues long. Trimming left V 1 base short and J 3 bases short, with 4 bases between. CDR1 LNHDA and CDR2 SQIVND come from the germline V gene (reference sequence). CDR3 sequence reads: CASSIGGGANVLTF. The CDR3 region has the DNA TGTGCCAGTAGTATAGGAGGTGGGGCCAACGTCCTGACTTTC.

Many counts were recorded for this clonotype. The chain is built from TRBV7-9 and TRBJ2-3; D uncertain. Trimming removed 1 base at V and 1 base at J, with 12 bases between. The CDR3 covers 16 residues. Per the germline V gene, CDR1 is SEHNR and CDR2 is FQNEAQ (reference sequence). CDR3 region: CASSLGVRKRTDTQYF. DNA for the CDR3: TGTGCCAGCAGCTTAGGAGTAAGGAAACGCACAGATACGCAGTATTTT.

This clonotype has a handful of counts. The rearrangement joins TRBV10-3 to TRBJ2-7; D perhaps matches TRBD2 (6 bases). The CDR3 covers 13 residues. Germline CDR1 and CDR2: ENHRY and SYGVKD. V was trimmed by 6 bases and J by 5 bases, leaving 14 bases between them. This CDR3 is CAIRHSEGHEQYF. The CDR3, as DNA: TGTGCCATCAGGCATTCGGAGGGCCACGAGCAGTACTTC.

This clonotype was found a few times. The chain has TRBV5-8 and TRBJ2-6; no firm D call. Germline assignment: CDR1 SGHTS and CDR2 YDEGEE. This CDR3 comprises 20 residues. V gave up 0 bases and J gave up 0 bases, with 19 bases separating them. The CDR3 region has the DNA TGTGCCAGCAGCTTGGCCGGTGGGGTCGCGTTGGTCTCTGGGGCCAACGTCCTGACTTTC. This gives the protein CASSLAGGVALVSGANVLTF.

The chain couples TRBV6-6 to TRBJ1-1, with a possible D match to TRBD1 (5 bases). This CDR3 comprises 14 residues. CDR1 is MNHNY and CDR2 is SVGAGI in the germline V gene (reference sequence). V lost 6 bases to trimming and J lost 0 bases, with 11 bases between them. CDR3 DNA: TGTGCCAGCAGGAGCGGACACTTGAACACTGAAGCTTTCTTT. Its protein product is CASRSGHLNTEAFF.